This T cell receptor beta chain emerged from a study of T-cell memory formation after mild COVID-19. Trimming removed 6 bases at V and 2 bases at J, with 14 bases between. This CDR3 is built from 14 residues. CDR1 SGHAT and CDR2 FQNNGV come from the germline V gene. Each CDR3 protein is one row after TCRdb ran MiXCR on the 5' RACE reads. The table shows about 62,000 distinct CDR3 sequences, with about 10% occurring only once. This chain connects TRBV11-2 to TRBJ2-7; D remains ambiguous. The clonotype originates from a man between 18 and 29 years old who had mild COVID-19 (a few samples of this study predate the infection). Cell type and time point are not known. The sequenced material came from PBMCs or a T cell subset sorted from them (not recorded which). The CDR3 loop reads CASSQARYPYEQYV. DNA for the CDR3: TGTGCCAGCAGTCAGGCGCGATACCCCTACGAGCAGTACGTC.